Listed below are T cell receptor beta chains from one sample, sequenced in a study of identical twins. Using its own MiXCR run on the 5' RACE reads, TCRdb lists one record per CDR3 protein. This table has 400,000 to 650,000 distinct CDR3 sequences, approximately 22% appearing once. These same data were also listed under a study on T cells expressing NK-cell markers.

Sample: CD4+ T cells sorted from blood. The receptors shown here come from a woman aged 18-29 years in good health. Each CDR3 is given with its conserved first and last residue. The D gene is left open where the match is weak. Clone size is not always given. Where it is, it says once, few, many or a class for expanded clones.

clone_size	v_call	j_call	d_call	cdr3_aa	cdr3_nt
NA	TRBV30	TRBJ1-4	NA	CAWNRGNTEKLFF	TGTGCCTGGAATCGAGGGAACACTGAAAAACTGTTTTTT
NA	TRBV3-1	TRBJ2-2	TRBD2	CASRRGSSGELFF	TGTGCCAGCAGACGCGGGAGTTCAGGGGAGCTGTTTTTT
NA	TRBV29-1	TRBJ1-1	NA	CSVDRAFF	TGCAGCGTTGATCGAGCTTTCTTT
NA	TRBV5-1	TRBJ2-3	NA	CASSFVGTTDTQYF	TGCGCCAGCAGCTTCGTTGGAACCACAGATACGCAGTATTTT
NA	TRBV20-1	TRBJ2-7	TRBD2	CSAREGGREQYF	TGCAGTGCCCGGGAGGGGGGTCGCGAGCAGTACTTC
NA	TRBV30	TRBJ2-1	TRBD2	CACDPAGGDEQFF	TGTGCCTGCGATCCGGCGGGAGGAGATGAGCAGTTCTTC
NA	TRBV6-1	TRBJ2-3	TRBD1	CASSRDRDRVGTDTQYF	TGTGCCAGCAGCCGGGACCGGGACAGGGTTGGGACAGATACGCAGTATTTT
NA	TRBV6-1	TRBJ2-1	NA	CASSRIGGPGHNEQFF	TGTGCCAGCAGTCGTATCGGAGGGCCGGGACACAATGAGCAGTTCTTC
NA	TRBV20-1	TRBJ2-3	TRBD2	CSARRLAGGRTQYF	TGCAGTGCTAGGCGTCTAGCGGGAGGACGTACGCAGTATTTT
NA	TRBV12-3/TRBV12-4	TRBJ2-2	NA	CASSRLANTGELFF	TGTGCCAGCAGTCGTCTAGCGAACACCGGGGAGCTGTTTTTT
NA	TRBV24-1	TRBJ2-3	NA	CATSSGEDTQYF	TGTGCCACCAGCTCGGGGGAAGATACGCAGTATTTT
NA	TRBV10-3	TRBJ2-7	NA	CAIRAVYEQYF	TGTGCCATCAGGGCAGTCTACGAGCAGTACTTC
NA	TRBV13	TRBJ2-7	NA	CASSSVRRGDYEQYF	TGTGCCAGCAGCTCAGTTCGCCGTGGGGACTACGAGCAGTACTTC
NA	TRBV29-1	TRBJ1-3	NA	CSVGHGAGGNTIYF	TGCAGCGTTGGCCACGGAGCGGGAGGAAACACCATATATTTT
NA	TRBV10-3	TRBJ2-2	NA	CAISESADNGRLFF	TGTGCCATCAGTGAGTCGGCCGATAATGGGCGGCTGTTTTTT
few	TRBV6-5	TRBJ1-4	NA	CASSYRYSTNEKLFF	TGTGCCAGCAGTTATCGTTATTCAACTAATGAAAAACTGTTTTTT